The entry that follows covers one T cell receptor (beta chain) sequence. These data are taken from a study of blood T cell repertoires in COVID-19. The overall study: Sites across the United States, Italy and Spain contributed samples from acute and convalescent COVID-19. T cells, B-cell-depleted T cells, or PBMCs supplied cDNA or gDNA.

Original methodology: Reference gene primer amplification gave nucleated cell count estimates. The data were produced by immunoSEQ multiplex PCR, yet TCRdb's version contains in-frame clones alone and is incomplete. D and trimming come from the DNA, and the V and J calls and clone size come from that table. Here the sample spans tens of thousands of clones, roughly 87% being singletons. V lost 6 bases and J 4 bases, leaving 12 bases between the germline ends. CDR3 length: 13 residues. Germline-derived CDR1 and CDR2 are LGHNT and FRNRAP. The sequencing sample was made of peripheral blood. The sequence was collected from a man between 60 and 70 years old with acute or convalescent COVID-19. The V and J genes are TRBV12-5 and TRBJ1-1; TRBD1 might be the D (6 bases). CDR3 residues: CASGTGSSTEAFF. The CDR3 DNA reads TGTGCTAGTGGAACAGGGTCGAGCACTGAAGCTTTCTTT.